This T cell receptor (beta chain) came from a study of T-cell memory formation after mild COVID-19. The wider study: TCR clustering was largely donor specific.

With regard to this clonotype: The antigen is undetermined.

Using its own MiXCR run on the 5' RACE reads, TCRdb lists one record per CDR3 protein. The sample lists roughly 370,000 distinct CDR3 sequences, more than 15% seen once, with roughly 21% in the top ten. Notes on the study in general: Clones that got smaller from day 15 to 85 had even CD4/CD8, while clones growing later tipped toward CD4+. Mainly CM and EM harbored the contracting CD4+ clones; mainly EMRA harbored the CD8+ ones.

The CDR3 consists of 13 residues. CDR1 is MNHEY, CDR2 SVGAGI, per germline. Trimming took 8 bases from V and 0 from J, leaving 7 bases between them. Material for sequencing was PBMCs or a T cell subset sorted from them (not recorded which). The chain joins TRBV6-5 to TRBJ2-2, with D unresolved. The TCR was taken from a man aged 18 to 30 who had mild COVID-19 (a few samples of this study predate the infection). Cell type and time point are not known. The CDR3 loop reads CASRPPNTGELFF. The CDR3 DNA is TGTGCCAGCCGACCACCGAACACCGGGGAGCTGTTTTTT.